These T cell receptor beta chains were read from a single sample in a study of memory CD4+ T cells and cytomegalovirus serostatus. Method: immunoSEQ multiplex PCR; TCRdb's copy keeps in-frame clones and lacks some. The sample shows approximately 65,000 clones, 60% to 80% of them seen only once. Source material: memory CD4+ T cells from blood. These receptors were collected from an adult in good health and CMV-seronegative. Both conserved end residues are part of each CDR3.

v_call	j_call	cdr3_aa
TRBV29-1	TRBJ2-3	CSEGTGADTQYF
TRBV7-2	TRBJ1-2	CASSLVTGGPTNYGYTF
TRBV7-3	TRBJ2-2	CASSSTLAVNTGELFF
TRBV27	TRBJ1-2	CASSLLGTGGAGGYTF
TRBV10-3	TRBJ2-7	CAISDAGYEQYF
TRBV5-6	TRBJ2-4	CASSLGRGTDIQYF
TRBV6-6	TRBJ2-7	CASSYSQGADEQYF
TRBV19	TRBJ1-5	CATTKDHSNQPQHF
TRBV21-1	TRBJ1-1	CASSKIGGGFCTEAFF
TRBV29-1	TRBJ1-1	CSSAGQSSTEAFF
TRBV9	TRBJ2-7	CASSVGLATGLGEQYF
TRBV6-5	TRBJ1-2	CASSYSIGGNYGYTF
TRBV20-1	TRBJ2-7	CSARTVDEQYF
TRBV6-6	TRBJ2-7	CASSSSGVSSYEQYF